One and the same sample provided the 20 T cell receptor beta chains below, sequenced in a study of blood T cell repertoires in COVID-19. This table comes from immunoSEQ multiplex PCR, and its TCRdb copy is limited to in-frame clones, with some not included. The data contain 250,000 to 300,000 clones, approximately 90% of them seen just once; the ten biggest clones take up about 2.5%. Material for sequencing was PBMCs or T cells enriched from blood (not recorded which). These receptors originate from a woman between 40 and 50 years old with acute COVID-19.

The V call is TRBV27, the J call TRBJ2-7; 13 bases map to TRBD2. CDR3 length: 16 residues. The germline V gene encodes CDR1 MNHEY and CDR2 SMNVEV (reference sequence). V trimming: 4 bases; J trimming: 4 bases; junction bases outside the gene matches: 7. The CDR3: CASSYRLAGGIYEQYF. In DNA, the CDR3 is TGTGCCAGCAGTTACCGACTAGCGGGAGGTATTTACGAGCAGTACTTC.

V gene TRBV6-5 combines with J gene TRBJ2-7, with D hard to call. Germline V gene data show CDR1 as MNHEY and CDR2 as SVGAGI. CDR3 length equals 13 residues. Trimming removed 9 bases at V and 0 bases at J, with 12 bases between. The CDR3 nucleotides read TGTGCCAGTAAAGACTCCTTCTCCTACGAGCAGTACTTC. Amino acid sequence: CASKDSFSYEQYF.

The chain's CDR3 is CASSSRSTGAGNTIYF. CDR3 DNA sequence: TGCGCCAGCAGCTCCCGCTCGACAGGGGCTGGAAACACCATATATTTT. This chain joins TRBV5-1 and TRBJ1-3; TRBD1 aligns across 8 bases. Germline V lookup: CDR1 SGHRS, CDR2 YFSETQ. The CDR3 spans 16 residues. V was clipped by 3 bases and J by 2 bases; unmatched bases: 7.

This rearrangement joins TRBV5-1 to TRBJ2-7; D might be TRBD2 (5 bases). The germline V gene has CDR1 SGHRS and CDR2 YFSETQ. V lost 0 bases to trimming and J lost 5 bases, with 15 bases between them. This CDR3 spans 15 amino acids. The CDR3 region is CASSLAVGASNEQYF. CDR3 nucleotide sequence: TGCGCCAGCAGCTTGGCCGTGGGAGCTAGCAACGAGCAGTACTTC.

This sequence joins TRBV25-1 and TRBJ2-3, with TRBD2 matching 10 bases. Germline V CDR1 and CDR2: MGHDK, SYGVNS. There are 16 residues in the CDR3. V lost 5 bases, J lost 2 bases, and 7 bases stayed unmatched. The CDR3 DNA follows: TGTGCCAGCAGTCCCCAGCGGGAGGGGGTCACAGATACGCAGTATTTT. It encodes CASSPQREGVTDTQYF. The full variable domain, with the rest looked up from reference TRBV25-1 and TRBJ2-3, is EADIYQTPRYLVIGTGKKITLECSQTMGHDKMYWYQQDPGMELHLIHYSYGVNSTEKGDLSSESTVSRIRTEHFPLTLESARPSHTSQYLCASSPQREGVTDTQYFGPGTRLTVL.

The V call is TRBV3-1 (or the pseudogene TRBV3-2), the J call TRBJ2-3; unclear D gene. The V gene's germline CDR1 is LGHDT and CDR2 YNNKEL (reference sequence). This CDR3 spans 16 amino acids. Trimming removed 0 bases from V and 5 bases from J, with 15 bases in between. The chain's CDR3 is CASSQDRRQSEDTQYF. Written as DNA, the CDR3 is TGTGCCAGCAGCCAAGATCGAAGGCAGAGCGAAGATACGCAGTATTTT.

V gene TRBV10-1 combines with J gene TRBJ1-5; the D is unclear. Trimming left V 10 bases short and J 9 bases short, with 10 bases between. Looked up from germline, CDR1 is WNHNN and CDR2 is SYGVQD (reference sequence). This CDR3 comprises 10 residues. Written as DNA, the CDR3 is TGCGCCACCCCCCCCCGGCCCCAGCATTTT. As protein: CATPPRPQHF.

Here the CDR3 DNA reads TGTGCCAGCAGCCGTGACTGGACAGATACGCAGTATTTT. Protein sequence: CASSRDWTDTQYF. V gene TRBV27 combines with J gene TRBJ2-3; no reliable D call. The CDR3 runs 13 residues. Deletions cut 6 bases from V and 3 bases from J, with 10 bases between. From germline, CDR1 is MNHEY and CDR2 SMNVEV (reference sequence).

This chain connects TRBV28 to TRBJ2-2, with D possibly being TRBD2 (5 bases). Between the trimmed V and J ends, which lost 2 bases and 7 bases, there was a span of 11 bases. There are 14 residues in the CDR3. Germline assignment: CDR1 MDHEN and CDR2 SYDVKM. The CDR3, as DNA: TGTGCCAGCAGTTTAAGACTACACGGCGGGGAGCTGTTTTTT. It is translated as CASSLRLHGGELFF.

The V gene is TRBV18, the J gene TRBJ2-3, with a weak D call TRBD1 (5 bases). From germline, CDR1 is KGHSH and CDR2 LQKENI. This CDR3 has 15 residues. The V gene lost 4 bases and the J gene lost 0 bases, with 11 bases spanning the gap. CDR3 loop: CASSRDSPSTDTQYF. CDR3 DNA sequence: TGTGCCAGCTCACGCGACAGTCCTAGCACAGATACGCAGTATTTT.

The genes are TRBV7-9 and TRBJ2-2, with 9 nucleotides matching TRBD1. Germline values: CDR1 SEHNR, CDR2 FQNEAQ (reference sequence). V trimming: 2 bases; J trimming: 6 bases; junction bases outside the gene matches: 4. The CDR3 sequence is 15 residues long. CDR3 nucleotides: TGTGCCAGCAGCTTAAGGGACAGGGTCCCCGGGGAGCTGTTTTTT. Translation: CASSLRDRVPGELFF.

This chain connects TRBV24-1 to TRBJ2-1; the match to TRBD2 covers 7 bases. In germline, CDR1 is KGHDR, CDR2 SFDVKD. This CDR3 has 16 residues. After removal of 5 bases from V and 6 bases from J, the junction contained 12 bases not matched to a gene. CDR3 amino acids: CATSAQTSRGPNEQFF. CDR3 bases: TGTGCCACCAGTGCCCAGACTAGCCGTGGGCCCAATGAGCAGTTCTTC.

V usage is TRBV11-3 and J usage is TRBJ2-2, with 11 bases aligning to TRBD2. The V gene's germline CDR1 is SGHNT and CDR2 YENEEA. The CDR3 length is 17 residues. V was pared by 4 bases and J by 7 bases, with 11 bases of the junction left unmatched. CDR3 nucleotide sequence: TGTGCCAGCAGCTCCCTGGACCTAGCGGGGGGAATCGGGGAGCTGTTTTTT. Amino acids: CASSSLDLAGGIGELFF.

For this clone: An end of the junction does not agree with germline; a read error may underlie this. The V call is TRBV19, the J call TRBJ1-2, with 11 nucleotides matching TRBD1. From germline, CDR1 is LNHDA and CDR2 SQIVND (reference sequence). This CDR3 is built from 15 residues. The DNA for the CDR3 is TGTGCCTGTAGGACAGGGGGCTTCACCAACTATGGCTACACCTTC. Translation: CACRTGGFTNYGYTF.

This rearrangement joins TRBV28 to TRBJ1-6; D is perhaps TRBD1 (6 bases). V was trimmed by 5 bases and J by 7 bases, leaving 12 bases between them. The CDR3 runs to 14 residues. Germline CDR1 MDHEN, CDR2 SYDVKM. CDR3 nucleotide sequence: TGTGCCAGCAGTCTAAACAGGGAAAATTCACCCCTCCACTTT. Protein: CASSLNRENSPLHF.

A single count supports this clone. V is TRBV30 and J is TRBJ1-2; 7 nucleotides agree with TRBD1. J gave up 4 bases and V 2 bases, and 4 bases lay outside the gene matches. Per germline, CDR1 GTSNPN and CDR2 SVGIG (reference sequence). CDR3 length: 13 residues. The CDR3, as DNA: TGTGCCTGGAGTAGAGGGGACAGCTATGGCTACACCTTC. It translates to CAWSRGDSYGYTF.

This rearrangement joins TRBV5-4 to TRBJ2-7; TRBD2 agrees at 9 bases. This CDR3 contains 16 residues. With 0 bases clipped from V and 3 bases from J, the junction kept 7 bases outside the gene matches. CDR1 and CDR2 (germline): SGHNT, YYREEE (reference sequence). CDR3 sequence reads: CASSLDSGGLNYEQYF. Here the CDR3 DNA reads TGTGCCAGCAGCTTGGATAGCGGGGGCCTTAACTACGAGCAGTACTTC.

The rearrangement links TRBV6-6 to TRBJ2-2, with D maybe TRBD1 (6 bases). CDR1 and CDR2 (germline): MNHNY, SVGAGI (reference sequence). The ends were cut back, 5 bases at V and 4 bases at J, with 23 bases in the middle. CDR3 length equals 18 residues. The DNA for the CDR3 is TGTGCCAGCAGTCCGGACAGAGAATCCTTCGCCGGCACCGGGGAGCTGTTTTTT. It is translated as CASSPDRESFAGTGELFF.

CDR3 loop: CASSSRAVNTEAFF. The CDR3 DNA sequence: TGTGCCAGCAGTTCCAGGGCTGTGAACACTGAAGCTTTCTTT. The chain carries TRBV3-1 (or the pseudogene TRBV3-2) and TRBJ1-1; D perhaps matches TRBD1 (5 bases). CDR3 length: 14 residues. Germline V CDR1 and CDR2: LGHDT, YNNKEL (reference sequence). V dropped 6 bases and J dropped 0 bases, with 11 bases sitting between them.

The chain employs TRBV2 and TRBJ1-1; no clear D gene. Trimming removed 6 bases at V and 1 base at J, with 15 bases between. Germline-derived CDR1 and CDR2 are SNHLY and FYNNEI. There are 15 residues in the CDR3. The CDR3 spells CASRTPGRANTEAFF. CDR3 bases: TGTGCCAGCAGGACCCCCGGGAGGGCGAACACTGAAGCTTTCTTT.